These 20 T cell receptor beta chains were all obtained from the same sample, sequenced in a study of blood T cell repertoires in COVID-19. Libraries were prepared by immunoSEQ multiplex PCR; TCRdb keeps only in-frame clonotypes and omits some of them. The sample has over 85,000 clones; roughly 82% are singletons. Sequenced: peripheral blood. These TCRs come from a man in his sixties with acute or convalescent COVID-19.

This clone came up a few times. The chain is built from TRBV2 and TRBJ2-3; D gene uncertain. Germline-derived CDR1 and CDR2 are SNHLY and FYNNEI. The CDR3 is made up of 15 amino acids. Trimming shortened V by 3 bases and J by 0 bases, and 10 bases separated the two germline ends. Here the CDR3 DNA reads TGTGCCAGCAGTGACGAGGCAACTAGCACAGATACGCAGTATTTT. It codes for CASSDEATSTDTQYF.

This chain joins TRBV24-1 and TRBJ1-2; possible D gene TRBD1, 5 bases. With 8 bases removed from V and 3 bases from J, the gap between germline ends came to 9 bases. The germline CDR1 and CDR2 sequences are KGHDR and SFDVKD. The length of the CDR3 is 12 residues. CDR3 residues: CATKRGHYGYTF. In DNA, the CDR3 is TGTGCCACCAAAAGGGGCCACTATGGCTACACCTTC.

The rearrangement joins TRBV27 to TRBJ2-1, with 7 bases lining up with TRBD2. V was clipped by 0 bases and J by 5 bases; unmatched bases: 10. Germline V gene lookup returns CDR1 MNHEY and CDR2 SMNVEV (reference sequence). CDR3 length equals 17 residues. The CDR3 DNA is TGTGCCAGCAGTTTATCCACAAGGAGCGGGACCCACAATGAGCAGTTCTTC. It specifies CASSLSTRSGTHNEQFF.

The V and J genes are TRBV23-1 and TRBJ2-2, with D perhaps matching TRBD1 (5 bases). TRBV23-1 is annotated as an ORF whose role is uncertain. Trimming left V 3 bases short and J 5 bases short, with 7 bases between. The CDR3 extends over 13 amino acids. The CDR3 coding sequence is TGCGCCAGCAGTCATGGACAAACCGGGGAGCTGTTTTTT. Translating gives CASSHGQTGELFF.

This chain connects TRBV7-2 to TRBJ2-7, with TRBD2 matching over 10 bases. Germline loops: CDR1 SGHTA, CDR2 FQGNSA. The CDR3 is made up of 15 amino acids. The ends lost 6 bases at V and 0 bases at J; junction bases unmatched: 5. The CDR3 loop reads CASSLGLASSYEQYF. The CDR3 DNA is TGTGCCAGCAGTCTGGGACTAGCGAGCTCCTACGAGCAGTACTTC.

The chain links TRBV5-1 to TRBJ1-3; tentatively, D is TRBD1 (6 bases). The V gene lost 5 bases and the J gene lost 0 bases, with 18 bases spanning the gap. This CDR3 spans 17 amino acids. Per the germline V gene, CDR1 is SGHRS and CDR2 is YFSETQ. The CDR3 DNA sequence: TGCGCCAGCAGTCCTACTTCAACAGGGAGCTCTGGAAACACCATATATTTT. Protein: CASSPTSTGSSGNTIYF.

On this clone: The same CDR3 also results from other DNA sequences found in this sample. The chain carries TRBV4-3 and TRBJ1-2, with D hard to call. This CDR3 has 17 residues. The V gene lost 0 bases and the J gene lost 0 bases, with 14 bases spanning the gap. Germline V lookup: CDR1 LGHNA, CDR2 YSLEER. The CDR3 here is CASSQEHWVASNYGYTF. CDR3 coding DNA: TGCGCCAGCAGCCAAGAGCATTGGGTAGCGTCTAACTATGGCTACACCTTC.

The rearrangement uses TRBV3-1 (or the pseudogene TRBV3-2) and TRBJ2-3, with 9 bases lining up with TRBD2. V shed 1 base and J 1 base; nucleotides not matched to a gene: 3. The CDR3 totals 16 residues. Per germline, CDR1 LGHDT and CDR2 YNNKEL (reference sequence). CDR3 sequence (DNA): TGTGCCAGCAGCCAAGGACTAGCGGCGGGCACAGATACGCAGTATTTT. Translated: CASSQGLAAGTDTQYF.

The genes are TRBV5-4 and TRBJ1-1; D is possibly TRBD1 (5 bases). V lost 0 bases, J lost 1 base, and 10 bases lay in between. Germline assignment: CDR1 SGHNT and CDR2 YYREEE (reference sequence). CDR3 length: 15 amino acids. CDR3 bases: TGTGCCAGCAGCTTGGTAGGGGTAAGGAACACTGAAGCTTTCTTT. Translating gives CASSLVGVRNTEAFF. The full variable domain, in which reference TRBV5-4 and TRBJ1-1 provide the parts outside the CDR3, is ETGVTQSPTHLIKTRGQQVTLRCSSQSGHNTVSWYQQALGQGPQFIFQYYREEENGRGNFPPRFSGLQFPNYSSELNVNALELDDSALYLCASSLVGVRNTEAFFGQGTRLTVV.

The chain combines TRBV29-1 with TRBJ1-4; possibly TRBD1 for D (5 bases). Germline V CDR1 and CDR2: SQVTM, ANQGSEA. CDR3 length: 12 amino acids. V lost 4 bases and J 6 bases, leaving 9 bases between the germline ends. Written as DNA, the CDR3 is TGCAGCGTTGTAGCACAGGATGAAAAACTGTTTTTT. Translated, it gives CSVVAQDEKLFF.

This chain connects TRBV23-1 to TRBJ2-3, with D tentatively TRBD1 (6 bases). TRBV23-1 counts as an open reading frame of uncertain function. The CDR3 is 14 amino acids. The germline V and J ends were trimmed by 0 bases and 5 bases, with 9 bases remaining between them. CDR3 amino acids: CASSQSDRRDTQYF. CDR3 in DNA: TGCGCCAGCAGTCAATCGGACAGAAGAGATACGCAGTATTTT.

Concerning this clone: Other DNA sequences from this sample encode an identical CDR3 as well. This chain uses TRBV2 with TRBJ1-2; TRBD1 agrees at 7 bases. Germline V CDR1 and CDR2: SNHLY, FYNNEI. The CDR3 has 13 residues. J was trimmed by 0 bases and V by 11 bases; bases with no gene match: 6. CDR3 region: CASRDRANYGYTF. DNA for the CDR3: TGTGCCTCACGGGACAGAGCTAACTATGGCTACACCTTC.

Written as DNA, the CDR3 is TGTGCCAGCAGACCCGACAGGGGGAAGACCCCCGAAAAACTGTTTTTT. Its protein product is CASRPDRGKTPEKLFF. The rearrangement joins TRBV2 to TRBJ1-4; the match to TRBD1 covers 9 bases. The CDR3 has 16 residues. The ends lost 6 bases at V and 8 bases at J; junction bases unmatched: 13. In germline, CDR1 is SNHLY, CDR2 FYNNEI.

This chain links TRBV5-8 with TRBJ2-1; 10 positions match TRBD1. V dropped 1 base and J dropped 10; count of bases not matched to a gene: 8. The CDR3 extends over 15 amino acids. Per germline, CDR1 SGHTS and CDR2 YDEGEE. CDR3 nucleotide sequence: TGTGCCAGCAGCTTGCACCCGGGACAGGGGTACGAGCAGTTCTTC. Translation: CASSLHPGQGYEQFF.

The chain combines TRBV11-3 with TRBJ2-3; 7 positions match TRBD2. Germline values: CDR1 SGHNT, CDR2 YENEEA. There are 15 residues in the CDR3. V lost 3 bases to trimming and J lost 1 base; unmatched junction nucleotides: 4. The CDR3 loop is CASSFGLAGTDTQYF. The CDR3 nucleotides read TGTGCCAGCAGCTTTGGGCTAGCGGGCACAGATACGCAGTATTTT. Together with reference TRBV11-3 and TRBJ2-3, the CDR3 gives the full variable domain: EAGVVQSPRYKIIEKKQPVAFWCNPISGHNTLYWYLQNLGQGPELLIRYENEEAVDDSQLPKDRFSAERLKGVDSTLKIQPAELGDSAVYLCASSFGLAGTDTQYFGPGTRLTVL.

The rearrangement joins TRBV7-9 to TRBJ2-5; 9 bases match TRBD1. Germline trimming cut 5 bases from V and 3 bases from J; bases unmatched to any gene: 7. The CDR3 totals 15 residues. CDR1 SEHNR and CDR2 FQNEAQ come from the germline V gene (reference sequence). The CDR3 is CASSDTGTGKETQYF. For the CDR3, the DNA is TGTGCCAGCAGCGACACCGGGACAGGGAAAGAGACCCAGTACTTC.

This chain connects TRBV29-1 to TRBJ2-1; D unresolved. CDR1 and CDR2 (germline): SQVTM, ANQGSEA. Trimming cost V 3 bases and J 8 bases, with 17 bases left between them. The CDR3 totals 14 residues. CDR3 protein: CSVDRRPHRDEQFF. Written as DNA, the CDR3 is TGCAGCGTTGATAGGCGACCGCATCGGGATGAGCAGTTCTTC.

This chain joins TRBV4-1 and TRBJ2-3, with 7 nucleotides matching TRBD2. The CDR3 is 16 residues long. Germline CDR1 and CDR2: MGHRA and YSYEKL. Germline trimming cut 3 bases from V and 2 bases from J; bases unmatched to any gene: 8. In nucleotides, the CDR3 is TGCGCCAGCAGCCAGCCCGGACTAGGCTTCACAGATACGCAGTATTTT. It codes for CASSQPGLGFTDTQYF.

V is TRBV7-2 and J is TRBJ1-2; possible D gene TRBD1, 6 bases. V lost 1 base, J lost 5 bases, and 20 bases lay in between. CDR1 and CDR2 from the germline V gene are SGHTA and FQGNSA. This CDR3 comprises 17 residues. CDR3 amino acids: CASSLDGGASSHYGYTF. The DNA for the CDR3 is TGTGCCAGCAGCTTAGATGGGGGGGCGTCGTCCCATTATGGCTACACCTTC.

J is TRBJ1-1 and V is TRBV6-2 or TRBV6-3, with D unclear. The CDR3 length is 14 residues. CDR1 is MNHEY and CDR2 is SVGEGT in the germline V gene. Between the trimmed V and J ends, which lost 0 bases and 8 bases, there was a span of 13 bases. In DNA, the CDR3 is TGTGCCAGCAGTTACTCGAGATACGACAAGGAAGCTTTCTTT. It translates to CASSYSRYDKEAFF.